Listed here is a single T cell receptor beta chain. After isolation, RNA underwent reverse transcription to generate cDNA as the sequencing template. The data were produced by immunoSEQ multiplex PCR, yet TCRdb's version contains in-frame clones alone and is incomplete. The sample lists about 280,000 clones; 55% to 70% were seen once. Sample treatment: oral pan-JAK inhibitor, 5-10 mg twice daily. These data originate in a study of CD8+ T cells in alopecia areata. The CDR3 runs 14 residues. CDR1 SNHLY and CDR2 FYNNEI come from the germline V gene. V lost 8 bases and J lost 1, with 12 bases in between. The chain joins TRBV2 to TRBJ1-5; D is possibly TRBD1 (5 bases). Sample: CD4+ T cells sorted from blood, taken at week 24, from a patient treated with tofacitinib. The clonotype originates from a human donor with alopecia areata. CDR3: CASGTQGSNQPQHF. CDR3 bases: TGTGCCAGCGGGACCCAGGGAAGCAATCAGCCCCAGCATTTT.